This is a list of T cell receptor beta chains from one sample in a study of T cells in Graves' hyperthyroidism and ophthalmopathy. TCRdb processed the multiplex PCR reads anew with MiXCR; each CDR3 protein has one entry. The sample carries some 500,000 distinct CDR3 sequences, around 15% recorded once. The sample was blood. The origin of the receptors is a woman younger than 35 with Graves' hyperthyroidism. Both conserved end residues are part of each CDR3. Each record gives: V gene, clone size, D gene, J gene, CDR3 protein, CDR3 DNA. The D gene is left open where the match is weak. Rows may omit the clone size; those that give it use once, few, many or a size class.

TRBV5-4	many	NA	TRBJ2-5	CASSPRAGRGQETQYF	TGTGCCAGCAGCCCCCGAGCCGGGAGAGGGCAAGAGACCCAGTACTTC
TRBV3-1	NA	NA	TRBJ1-4	CASSQGLTVTNEKLFF	TGTGCCAGCAGCCAAGGTCTGACGGTAACTAATGAAAAACTGTTTTTT
TRBV14	many	NA	TRBJ1-1	CASSQVQNTEAFF	TGTGCCAGCAGCCAAGTGCAGAACACTGAAGCTTTCTTT
TRBV6-5	few	TRBD1	TRBJ1-5	CASRMEGQLNQPQHF	TGTGCCAGCAGAATGGAGGGACAGCTCAATCAGCCCCAGCATTTT
TRBV30	many	TRBD2	TRBJ2-3	CAWSPTLAGGVTQYF	TGTGCCTGGAGCCCGACCCTAGCGGGAGGGGTAACGCAGTATTTT
TRBV9	many	NA	TRBJ1-1	CASSVADRVEAFF	TGTGCCAGCAGCGTAGCGGATCGGGTGGAAGCTTTCTTT
TRBV20-1	many	TRBD1	TRBJ1-5	CSARKTTGGIEPQHF	TGCAGTGCTAGGAAAACGACAGGGGGCATAGAGCCCCAGCATTTT
TRBV5-1	many	TRBD2	TRBJ2-3	CASSPTSGRAQYF	TGCGCCAGCAGCCCTACCAGCGGGAGAGCGCAGTATTTT
TRBV12-3/TRBV12-4	NA	TRBD2	TRBJ2-5	CASSGLAGVGETQYF	TGTGCCAGCAGTGGACTAGCGGGAGTGGGTGAGACCCAGTACTTC
TRBV7-9	many	NA	TRBJ2-5	CASSLVPVNQETQYF	TGTGCCAGCAGCTTAGTTCCTGTAAACCAAGAGACCCAGTACTTC
TRBV6-1	NA	NA	TRBJ2-4	CASSEGGMTKNIQYF	TGTGCCAGCAGTGAGGGAGGTATGACCAAAAACATTCAGTACTTC
TRBV2	many	NA	TRBJ1-2	CASIYLPDSYGYTF	TGTGCCAGCATTTACCTCCCGGACAGCTATGGCTACACCTTC
TRBV20-1	many	NA	TRBJ2-1	CSATHKDSYNEQFF	TGCAGTGCTACCCACAAGGACAGTTACAATGAGCAGTTCTTC
TRBV11-2	NA	NA	TRBJ2-7	CASSFHGGVYEQYF	TGTGCCAGCAGCTTTCATGGCGGGGTCTACGAGCAGTACTTC
TRBV6-1	few	TRBD2	TRBJ2-1	CASLAGRYEQFF	TGTGCCAGTTTAGCGGGACGATATGAGCAGTTCTTC
TRBV20-1	few	NA	TRBJ1-3	CSASKEFSGNTIYF	TGCAGTGCTAGTAAGGAGTTCTCTGGAAACACCATATATTTT
TRBV19	NA	TRBD1	TRBJ1-5	CASSIERTGYQPQHF	TGTGCCAGTAGTATAGAAAGGACAGGCTATCAGCCCCAGCATTTT
TRBV3-1	few	TRBD1	TRBJ2-2	CASSLGTAPNTGELFF	TGTGCCAGCAGCCTCGGGACAGCACCGAACACCGGGGAGCTGTTTTTT